The 25 T cell receptor beta chains below were found in one sample sequenced in a study of T cells after yellow fever vaccination. TCRdb re-called the 5' RACE reads through MiXCR, storing one row per CDR3 protein. The repertoire holds 75,000 to 100,000 distinct CDR3 sequences, with about 8.2% as singletons. The specimen was CD8+ T cells not binding an NS4B(214-222) dextramer, sorted from PBMCs, collected about 2 weeks after the first yellow fever vaccination. The origin of the receptors is a man younger than 30 who received the YFV17D yellow fever vaccine.

This clonotype was seen a few times. The J gene is TRBJ2-7, the V gene TRBV18; 9 bases agree with TRBD1. This CDR3 has 17 amino acids. CDR1 and CDR2 (germline): KGHSH, LQKENI. J lost 4 bases, V lost 6 bases, and 16 bases had no gene match. CDR3 loop: CASSSPSAGTGMYEQYF. DNA for the CDR3: TGTGCCAGCTCCTCGCCTTCGGCCGGGACAGGGATGTACGAGCAGTACTTC.

V and J are TRBV27 and TRBJ2-2, with 8 nucleotides matching TRBD1. This CDR3 region has 17 residues. CDR1 MNHEY and CDR2 SMNVEV come from the germline V gene (reference sequence). J was trimmed by 3 bases and V by 5 bases; bases with no gene match: 11. CDR3 amino acids: CASSHDRGKPHTGELFF. The CDR3 DNA reads as TGTGCCAGCAGTCATGACAGGGGAAAGCCTCACACCGGGGAGCTGTTTTTT.

This chain joins TRBV12-3 or TRBV12-4 and TRBJ2-4, with D unresolved. The ends were cut back, 6 bases at V and 0 bases at J, with 15 bases in the middle. This CDR3 has 16 amino acids. The CDR3: CASSLLPWEAKNIQYF. The CDR3, as DNA: TGTGCCAGCAGCCTACTACCTTGGGAAGCCAAAAACATTCAGTACTTC.

In regard to this clonotype: The junction and the germline gene differ at one end; a read error may be behind it. The V call is TRBV5-4, the J call TRBJ1-1; 9 positions agree with TRBD1. CDR1 is SGHNT, CDR2 YYREEE, per germline (reference sequence). This CDR3 spans 15 amino acids. The DNA of the CDR3 is TGTCCCAGCAGCCCCCCACAGGGGGCGTACACTGAAGCTTTCTTT. Amino acid sequence: CPSSPPQGAYTEAFF.

V is TRBV12-3 or TRBV12-4 and J is TRBJ1-2; 7 bases are a match to TRBD1. The trim removed 5 bases at V and 4 bases at J, leaving 10 bases unmatched. The CDR3 is 15 residues long. The CDR3: CASSLQGGGPYGYTF. In DNA form, the CDR3 reads TGTGCCAGCAGTCTCCAGGGGGGCGGTCCCTATGGCTACACCTTC.

The table lists this clonotype with many counts. J is TRBJ2-5 and V is TRBV5-6, with 8 nucleotides matching TRBD1. CDR1 SGHDT and CDR2 YYEEEE come from the germline V gene. CDR3 size: 15 residues. J gave up 2 bases and V 0 bases, and 3 bases lay outside the gene matches. The CDR3 DNA sequence: TGTGCCAGCAGCTTGGCAGGGGGCAGTCAAGAGACCCAGTACTTC. It yields the protein CASSLAGGSQETQYF.

The chain recombines TRBV15 with TRBJ2-2, with D maybe TRBD2 (7 bases). The CDR3 has 17 amino acids. From germline, CDR1 is LNHNV and CDR2 YYDKDF (reference sequence). Deletions cut 0 bases from V and 5 bases from J, with 16 bases between. The CDR3 DNA reads TGTGCCACCAGCAGAGAGGGGGGGGCGTTAAAGACCGGGGAGCTGTTTTTT. Its translation: CATSREGGALKTGELFF.

About this clonotype: A read error is possible here, since a much larger clone lies one base away. V is TRBV18 and J is TRBJ1-1; TRBD1 is a possible D gene (5 bases). CDR3 length: 16 amino acids. V lost 6 bases to trimming and J lost 0 bases, with 17 bases between them. Germline assignment: CDR1 KGHSH and CDR2 LQKENI. CDR3 DNA sequence: TGTGCCAGCTCCCCCAAGAGACAGAACATGAACACTGAAGCTTTCTTT. Translating gives CASSPKRQNMNTEAFF.

The chain couples TRBV7-9 to TRBJ2-7; D is possibly TRBD1 or TRBD2 (5 bases each). Trimming took 5 bases from V and 0 from J, leaving 14 bases between them. Germline V gene data show CDR1 as SEHNR and CDR2 as FQNEAQ (reference sequence). The CDR3 extends over 15 amino acids. CDR3 region: CASSARDGISYEQYF. The CDR3, as DNA: TGTGCCAGCAGCGCGAGGGACGGTATCTCCTACGAGCAGTACTTC.

This clonotype was seen ten or more times. J is TRBJ2-2 and V is TRBV5-4; TRBD2 matches at 7 bases. Germline V gene data show CDR1 as SGHNT and CDR2 as YYREEE (reference sequence). CDR3 length: 13 residues. Trimming removed 2 bases from V and 5 bases from J; junction bases left unmatched: 0. Written as DNA, the CDR3 is TGTGCCAGCAGCTTAGCGGGGACCGGGGAGCTGTTTTTT. Encoded protein: CASSLAGTGELFF.

The chain links TRBV3-1 to TRBJ2-7; D is uncertain. The CDR3 totals 15 residues. V was shortened by 3 bases and J by 2 bases, with 14 bases between the two germline ends. CDR1 and CDR2 (germline): LGHDT, YNNKEL (reference sequence). The CDR3 DNA is TGTGCCAGCAGCCACGCCGGGCCAGACCCCTACGAGCAGTACTTC. Its protein product is CASSHAGPDPYEQYF.

This clonotype was observed a handful of times. This chain joins TRBV7-9 and TRBJ2-2; D gene ambiguous. The ends were cut back, 5 bases at V and 0 bases at J, with 7 bases in the middle. The CDR3 covers 14 residues. The V gene's germline CDR1 is SEHNR and CDR2 FQNEAQ (reference sequence). CDR3 loop: CASSHDTNTGELFF. CDR3 sequence (DNA): TGTGCCAGCAGCCACGACACGAACACCGGGGAGCTGTTTTTT.

CDR3 sequence (DNA): TGCGCCAGCAGCCAAGATCCACAGGGCTCTGAAAAACTGTTTTTT. Its translation is CASSQDPQGSEKLFF. The rearrangement links TRBV4-3 to TRBJ1-4, with a tentative D call TRBD1 (6 bases). This CDR3 spans 15 amino acids. With 0 bases removed from V and 7 bases from J, the gap between germline ends came to 12 bases. Germline values: CDR1 LGHNA, CDR2 YSLEER.

V gene TRBV11-2 combines with J gene TRBJ2-7; unclear D gene. This CDR3 has 10 residues. Germline V gives CDR1 SGHAT, CDR2 FQNNGV. The V end lost 3 bases, the J end lost 9 bases, and 6 bases lay between the germline ends. CDR3 DNA sequence: TGTGCCAGCAGCTTGGATGTGCAGTACTTC. It specifies CASSLDVQYF.

This chain connects TRBV6-1 to TRBJ2-2; D is perhaps TRBD1 or TRBD2 (6 bases each). The V end lost 9 bases, the J end lost 1 base, and 18 bases lay between the germline ends. Germline CDR1 reads MNHNS; CDR2 reads SASEGT. The CDR3 loop spans 16 amino acids. The CDR3 nucleotides are TGTGCCAGTACACGGGGGCAGGGGCGGAACACCGGGGAGCTGTTTTTT. Translating it yields CASTRGQGRNTGELFF.

This clonotype was detected many times. The chain combines TRBV27 with TRBJ2-5, with D tentatively TRBD2 (5 bases). CDR1 MNHEY and CDR2 SMNVEV come from the germline V gene (reference sequence). This CDR3 region has 13 residues. Trimming cost V 3 bases and J 5 bases, with 10 bases left between them. The CDR3 DNA sequence: TGTGCCAGCAGTTTTGACGGCGGGGAGACCCAGTACTTC. The encoded protein is CASSFDGGETQYF.

This clonotype came up a few times. The V and J genes are TRBV6-2 or TRBV6-3 and TRBJ2-3; D remains unclear. Germline V gene data show CDR1 as MNHEY and CDR2 as SVGEGT. The CDR3 has 17 amino acids. Trimming removed 2 bases from V and 0 bases from J, with 15 bases in between. CDR3 DNA sequence: TGTGCCAGCAGTTACCCTAATGCGGAACTGAGCACAGATACGCAGTATTTT. It is translated as CASSYPNAELSTDTQYF.

CDR3 nucleotides: TGCAGCGTTGAAACAGGGGTGCGTACAGATACGCAGTATTTT. This encodes CSVETGVRTDTQYF. The genes are TRBV29-1 and TRBJ2-3; 7 bases align to TRBD1. Germline CDR1 is SQVTM and CDR2 is ANQGSEA. The ends lost 2 bases at V and 3 bases at J; junction bases unmatched: 5. This CDR3 is 14 amino acids long.

A few counts support this clonotype. The V call is TRBV5-6, the J call TRBJ1-6; 12 positions agree with TRBD1. The V gene end was trimmed by 4 bases and the J gene end by 14 bases; junction bases not matched to a gene: 10. Germline CDR1 SGHDT, CDR2 YYEEEE. The length of the CDR3 is 15 residues. This chain's CDR3 is CASSPEGQGARALHF. CDR3 DNA sequence: TGTGCCAGCAGCCCAGAGGGACAGGGGGCAAGGGCCCTCCACTTT.

The rearrangement joins TRBV6-5 to TRBJ2-3; D ambiguous. Germline V gene sequence: CDR1 MNHEY, CDR2 SVGAGI. V lost 6 bases and J lost 2, with 6 bases in between. The CDR3 runs 12 residues. The CDR3 nucleotides read TGTGCCAGCAGCGAGAACACAGATACGCAGTATTTT. Translated: CASSENTDTQYF.

This clonotype appeared a few times. The chain couples TRBV5-6 to TRBJ1-2; D not certain. Per germline, CDR1 SGHDT and CDR2 YYEEEE. The V end lost 6 bases, the J end lost 8 bases, and 29 bases lay between the germline ends. The CDR3 runs to 17 residues. This CDR3 reads CASTPSSVVEIRGGYTF. CDR3 coding DNA: TGTGCCAGCACCCCCTCCTCAGTTGTGGAGATTAGAGGGGGCTACACCTTC.

This clonotype appeared a few times. J is TRBJ2-1 and V is TRBV6-2 or TRBV6-3; 8 bases agree with TRBD2. The CDR3 is 15 amino acids. The germline V gene encodes CDR1 MNHEY and CDR2 SVGEGT. V lost 2 bases to trimming and J lost 3 bases; unmatched junction nucleotides: 3. The DNA for the CDR3 is TGTGCCAGCAGTTACCGGGGGGGCATCTACAATGAGCAGTTCTTC. Amino acids: CASSYRGGIYNEQFF.

The rearrangement joins TRBV7-6 to TRBJ1-1; D is uncertain. Trimming shortened V by 5 bases and J by 3 bases, and 22 bases separated the two germline ends. Germline CDR1 reads SGHVS; CDR2 reads FNYEAQ. This CDR3 contains 17 residues. The CDR3 DNA follows: TGTGCCAGCAGCGAAAGCCGATACGGGATCTCGGACACTGAAGCTTTCTTT. Protein: CASSESRYGISDTEAFF.

Only a few counts were recorded for this clonotype. The chain has TRBV12-3 or TRBV12-4 and TRBJ1-6, with D possibly TRBD1 on 6 matching bases. V lost 7 bases to trimming and J lost 6 bases, with 13 bases between them. The CDR3 sequence is 14 residues long. CDR3 nucleotides: TGTGCCAGCACGGGGGGCCAGGGTAATTCACCCCTCCACTTT. Translated: CASTGGQGNSPLHF.

The chain uses TRBV29-1 and TRBJ2-3; weak D call: TRBD2 (7 bases). Germline-derived CDR1 and CDR2 are SQVTM and ANQGSEA. The CDR3 spans 15 residues. Trimming stripped 3 bases from V and 2 bases from J, with 15 bases between. CDR3 nucleotide sequence: TGCAGCGTTGAGGGGGGGCGAGGGGTCACAGATACGCAGTATTTT. Protein product: CSVEGGRGVTDTQYF.